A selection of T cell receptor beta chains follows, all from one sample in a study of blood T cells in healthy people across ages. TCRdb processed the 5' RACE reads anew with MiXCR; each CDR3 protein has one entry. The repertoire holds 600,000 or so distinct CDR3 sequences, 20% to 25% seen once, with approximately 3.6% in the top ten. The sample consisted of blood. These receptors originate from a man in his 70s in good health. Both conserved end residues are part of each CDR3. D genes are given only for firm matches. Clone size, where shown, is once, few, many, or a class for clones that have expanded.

CDR3: CASGGDRNYEQYF; DNA: TGTGCCAGCGGAGGGGACAGAAACTACGAGCAGTACTTC; size: few; V: TRBV2; J: TRBJ2-7; D: NA
CDR3: CASSARDWAWEQYF; DNA: TGTGCCAGCAGCGCGAGGGATTGGGCGTGGGAGCAGTACTTC; size: NA; V: TRBV9; J: TRBJ2-7; D: NA
CDR3: CSASPRNTEAFF; DNA: TGCAGTGCTAGTCCCCGGAACACTGAAGCTTTCTTT; size: NA; V: TRBV20-1; J: TRBJ1-1; D: NA
CDR3: CASSYGSIQYF; DNA: TGTGCCAGCAGTTACGGGAGTATTCAGTACTTC; size: NA; V: TRBV2; J: TRBJ2-4; D: NA
CDR3: CASSGRDRYNEQFF; DNA: TGTGCCAGCAGTGGGAGGGACAGGTACAATGAGCAGTTCTTC; size: few; V: TRBV2; J: TRBJ2-1; D: TRBD1
CDR3: CASSQDRQGSNEKLFF; DNA: TGTGCCAGCAGCCAAGATAGACAGGGATCTAATGAAAAACTGTTTTTT; size: many; V: TRBV4-2; J: TRBJ1-4; D: TRBD1
CDR3: CATNDAYTGELFF; DNA: TGTGCCACCAACGACGCTTACACCGGGGAGCTGTTTTTT; size: few; V: TRBV10-3; J: TRBJ2-2; D: NA
CDR3: CASSPGQGGVTQYF; DNA: TGCGCCAGCAGCCCGGGACAGGGCGGCGTCACGCAGTATTTT; size: few; V: TRBV5-1; J: TRBJ2-3; D: TRBD1
CDR3: CSASPLTGTYGGYTF; DNA: TGCAGTGCTAGTCCCTTGACAGGGACCTATGGTGGCTACACCTTC; size: NA; V: TRBV20-1; J: TRBJ1-2; D: TRBD1
CDR3: CASSLWKADQETQYF; DNA: TGTGCCAGCAGCTTATGGAAGGCAGATCAAGAGACCCAGTACTTC; size: few; V: TRBV7-9; J: TRBJ2-5; D: NA
CDR3: CASSQETGGGSTEAFF; DNA: TGCGCCAGCAGCCAAGAGACAGGGGGCGGGAGCACTGAAGCTTTCTTT; size: few; V: TRBV4-3; J: TRBJ1-1; D: TRBD1
CDR3: CATSDIGSNYGYTF; DNA: TGTGCCACCAGTGACATCGGCTCTAACTATGGCTACACCTTC; size: few; V: TRBV24-1; J: TRBJ1-2; D: NA
CDR3: CASSPRFMDEQYF; DNA: TGTGCCAGCTCACCGCGGTTCATGGACGAGCAGTACTTC; size: few; V: TRBV18; J: TRBJ2-7; D: NA
CDR3: CASSQEVDYYTGTSGDYEQYF; DNA: TGTGCCAGCAGCCAAGAGGTAGATTATTATACCGGGACTAGCGGAGACTACGAGCAGTACTTC; size: NA; V: TRBV3-1; J: TRBJ2-7; D: TRBD2
CDR3: CSARRASGTFYNEQFF; DNA: TGCAGTGCTAGACGGGCTAGCGGGACATTTTACAATGAGCAGTTCTTC; size: few; V: TRBV20-1; J: TRBJ2-1; D: TRBD2
CDR3: CASSLTGARNKQYF; DNA: TGTGCCAGCTCGCTCACAGGGGCTAGGAACAAGCAGTACTTC; size: NA; V: TRBV7-9; J: TRBJ2-5; D: TRBD1
CDR3: CSVRTGSSTDTQYF; DNA: TGCAGCGTGAGGACAGGGTCTAGCACAGATACGCAGTATTTT; size: NA; V: TRBV29-1; J: TRBJ2-3; D: TRBD1
CDR3: CASSAQGQETQYF; DNA: TGTGCCAGCAGCGCCCAGGGACAAGAGACCCAGTACTTC; size: few; V: TRBV9; J: TRBJ2-5; D: NA
CDR3: CASSLGRAREYF; DNA: TGTGCCAGCAGCTTGGGCAGGGCCAGGGAGTACTTC; size: NA; V: TRBV5-6; J: TRBJ2-7; D: NA
CDR3: CASSLAVGGEFF; DNA: TGCGCCAGCAGCTTGGCCGTCGGTGGGGAGTTCTTC; size: NA; V: TRBV5-1; J: TRBJ2-5; D: NA
CDR3: CATTAGVPDTQYF; DNA: TGTGCCACCACTGCGGGAGTGCCAGATACGCAGTATTTT; size: few; V: TRBV24-1; J: TRBJ2-3; D: TRBD2
CDR3: CASSSIDSYGYTF; DNA: TGTGCCAGCAGCTCTATTGACAGTTATGGCTACACCTTC; size: NA; V: TRBV2; J: TRBJ1-2; D: NA
CDR3: CASKTGGTNEKLFF; DNA: TGTGCCAGCAAGACAGGGGGCACTAATGAAAAACTGTTTTTT; size: NA; V: TRBV7-9; J: TRBJ1-4; D: TRBD1
CDR3: CASMGGTEETQYF; DNA: TGTGCCAGCATGGGGGGCACAGAAGAGACCCAGTACTTC; size: NA; V: TRBV7-6; J: TRBJ2-5; D: NA
CDR3: CASSAPPGQLIHERYF; DNA: TGTGCCAGCAGTGCACCCCCGGGACAGTTAATCCACGAGCGGTACTTC; size: few; V: TRBV28; J: TRBJ2-7; D: TRBD1
CDR3: CASSLSSGTGRSNQPQHF; DNA: TGTGCCAGCAGTTTATCGTCCGGGACAGGGCGTTCCAATCAGCCCCAGCATTTT; size: many; V: TRBV28; J: TRBJ1-5; D: TRBD1
CDR3: CASSLGGIEGETQYF; DNA: TGCGCCAGCAGCTTGGGAGGAATCGAGGGAGAGACCCAGTACTTC; size: NA; V: TRBV5-1; J: TRBJ2-5; D: NA